This is a list of T cell receptor beta chains from one sample in a study of regulatory T cells in long-lasting Graves disease. TCRdb analysed the multiplex PCR reads with MiXCR anew, one entry per CDR3 protein. The profile shows 580,000 or so distinct CDR3 sequences, roughly 16% of them singletons. These data were also filed under a second study, of T cells in Graves' hyperthyroidism and ophthalmopathy.

The specimen was peripheral blood mononuclear cells (PBMCs), collected at new diagnosis, from a patient treated with antithyroid drugs. These receptors came from a man aged 18 to 29 with Graves disease. Each CDR3 is given with its conserved first and last residue. D genes are given only for firm matches. A clone size is listed for some rows: how often the clone was seen (once, few, many), or a class if it is expanded.

CDR3: CASSSEGYETDTQYF
DNA: TGCGCCAGCAGCTCCGAGGGCTACGAAACAGATACGCAGTATTTT
V: TRBV5-1
D: NA
J: TRBJ2-3
size: many

CDR3: CASSRSRAGELFF
DNA: TGTGCCAGCAGCAGAAGTAGGGCCGGGGAGCTGTTTTTT
V: TRBV7-3
D: NA
J: TRBJ2-2
size: few

CDR3: CATSGFLQETQYF
DNA: TGTGCCACCAGTGGTTTTCTCCAAGAGACCCAGTACTTC
V: TRBV24-1
D: NA
J: TRBJ2-5
size: NA

CDR3: CAWRTLRGGVGEQYF
DNA: TGTGCCTGGAGAACCTTGAGGGGAGGAGTGGGCGAGCAGTACTTC
V: TRBV30
D: NA
J: TRBJ2-7
size: many

CDR3: CSAREWGGGSHDEQFF
DNA: TGCAGTGCAAGAGAGTGGGGAGGCGGGTCGCACGATGAGCAGTTCTTC
V: TRBV20-1
D: NA
J: TRBJ2-1
size: many

CDR3: CASSLRTSGGTDTQYF
DNA: TGTGCCAGCTCACTGCGGACTAGCGGGGGCACAGATACGCAGTATTTT
V: TRBV18
D: TRBD2
J: TRBJ2-3
size: many

CDR3: CASSPDRREQFF
DNA: TGTGCCAGCAGCCCAGATCGTAGGGAGCAGTTCTTC
V: TRBV11-1
D: NA
J: TRBJ2-1
size: many

CDR3: CASSFATDNSPLHF
DNA: TGTGCCAGCAGTTTTGCAACAGATAATTCACCCCTCCACTTT
V: TRBV27
D: NA
J: TRBJ1-6
size: NA

CDR3: CAWSVLALNQETQYF
DNA: TGTGCCTGGAGTGTACTAGCGCTCAACCAAGAGACCCAGTACTTC
V: TRBV30
D: TRBD2
J: TRBJ2-5
size: many

CDR3: CASSPPGQGAYEQYF
DNA: TGTGCCAGCAGTCCTCCGGGACAGGGGGCTTACGAGCAGTACTTC
V: TRBV28
D: TRBD1
J: TRBJ2-7
size: many

CDR3: CSVATAEAFF
DNA: TGCAGCGTTGCGACGGCCGAAGCTTTCTTT
V: TRBV29-1
D: NA
J: TRBJ1-1
size: many

CDR3: CASSPGLAGAFGELFF
DNA: TGTGCCAGCAGTCCCGGACTAGCGGGAGCCTTCGGGGAGCTGTTTTTT
V: TRBV27
D: TRBD2
J: TRBJ2-2
size: few

CDR3: CASSPTGGREQYF
DNA: TGTGCCAGCTCACCGACAGGGGGCCGCGAGCAGTACTTC
V: TRBV18
D: TRBD1
J: TRBJ2-7
size: many

CDR3: CASSQDLLAGGPSFYEQYF
DNA: TGCGCCAGCAGCCAAGATTTACTAGCGGGAGGGCCGAGCTTCTACGAGCAGTACTTC
V: TRBV4-1
D: TRBD2
J: TRBJ2-7
size: few

CDR3: CASSYTGRQPQHF
DNA: TGTGCCAGCAGTTACACAGGGAGGCAGCCCCAGCATTTT
V: TRBV6-2/TRBV6-3
D: NA
J: TRBJ1-5
size: NA

CDR3: CSARDQTTSLTGELFF
DNA: TGCAGTGCTAGAGATCAGACGACTAGCCTCACCGGGGAGCTGTTTTTT
V: TRBV20-1
D: TRBD2
J: TRBJ2-2
size: NA

CDR3: CASSLSANQPQHF
DNA: TGTGCCAGCAGTTTATCGGCCAATCAGCCCCAGCATTTT
V: TRBV27
D: NA
J: TRBJ1-5
size: NA

CDR3: CASSPVGYPTYEQYF
DNA: TGTGCCAGCAGCCCCGTAGGCTACCCCACCTACGAGCAGTACTTC
V: TRBV3-1
D: NA
J: TRBJ2-7
size: NA

CDR3: CASSQSHEQYF
DNA: TGTGCCAGCAGCCAATCCCACGAGCAGTACTTC
V: TRBV13
D: NA
J: TRBJ2-7
size: many

CDR3: CSAQPGTHYGYTF
DNA: TGCAGTGCCCAGCCCGGGACGCACTATGGCTACACCTTC
V: TRBV20-1
D: NA
J: TRBJ1-2
size: NA

CDR3: CAGRTGSNNSPLHF
DNA: TGTGCCGGGAGGACAGGCAGTAATAATTCACCCCTCCACTTT
V: TRBV12-3/TRBV12-4
D: TRBD1
J: TRBJ1-6
size: NA

CDR3: CSARSGSNTGELFF
DNA: TGCAGTGCTAGGTCCGGGTCGAACACCGGGGAGCTGTTTTTT
V: TRBV20-1
D: NA
J: TRBJ2-2
size: few

CDR3: CASSEPHGAYEQYF
DNA: TGTGCCAGCAGTGAACCTCATGGAGCCTACGAGCAGTACTTC
V: TRBV28
D: NA
J: TRBJ2-7
size: NA

CDR3: CASSLVEGHYQETQYF
DNA: TGTGCCAGCAGCTTAGTCGAGGGACACTACCAAGAGACCCAGTACTTC
V: TRBV11-2
D: NA
J: TRBJ2-5
size: many

CDR3: CASRLILAGSSYEQYF
DNA: TGTGCCAGCAGGCTGATACTAGCGGGAAGCTCCTACGAGCAGTACTTC
V: TRBV28
D: TRBD2
J: TRBJ2-7
size: many

CDR3: CASGPAMKTARGPETQYF
DNA: TGTGCCAGCGGCCCCGCGATGAAGACTGCGCGAGGCCCAGAGACCCAGTACTTC
V: TRBV7-6
D: NA
J: TRBJ2-5
size: NA

CDR3: CASSLAGHGSGYTF
DNA: TGTGCCAGCAGCTTAGCAGGGCACGGGTCTGGCTACACCTTC
V: TRBV11-2
D: NA
J: TRBJ1-2
size: few

CDR3: CSAVRRDVATNEKLFF
DNA: TGCAGTGCTGTTCGCCGGGACGTCGCAACTAATGAAAAACTGTTTTTT
V: TRBV20-1
D: NA
J: TRBJ1-4
size: NA

CDR3: CASSHRGDSYEQYF
DNA: TGTGCCAGCAGTCACAGGGGGGATTCCTACGAGCAGTACTTC
V: TRBV6-2/TRBV6-3
D: TRBD1
J: TRBJ2-7
size: few

CDR3: CASSWTSGNSYEQYF
DNA: TGCGCCAGCAGCTGGACTAGCGGGAACTCCTACGAGCAGTACTTC
V: TRBV5-1
D: TRBD2
J: TRBJ2-7
size: few

CDR3: CASSLGASTNEKLFF
DNA: TGTGCCAGCAGCTTGGGTGCGTCAACTAATGAAAAACTGTTTTTT
V: TRBV7-3
D: NA
J: TRBJ1-4
size: NA

CDR3: CASSQGWNEQFF
DNA: TGTGCCAGCAGTCAAGGGTGGAATGAGCAGTTCTTC
V: TRBV14
D: NA
J: TRBJ2-1
size: NA

CDR3: CASSVGRYSNQPQHF
DNA: TGTGCCAGCAGTGTGGGGAGGTATAGCAATCAGCCCCAGCATTTT
V: TRBV7-8
D: NA
J: TRBJ1-5
size: many

CDR3: CASSYSGGLKQPQHF
DNA: TGTGCCAGCAGTTACTCAGGGGGACTCAAACAGCCCCAGCATTTT
V: TRBV6-5
D: NA
J: TRBJ1-5
size: many

CDR3: CASSFSGGDTGELFF
DNA: TGTGCCAGCAGCTTTTCGGGAGGGGACACCGGGGAGCTGTTTTTT
V: TRBV11-2
D: TRBD2
J: TRBJ2-2
size: many

CDR3: CASSLTSGRLYNEQFF
DNA: TGTGCCAGCAGTTTGACTAGCGGGAGACTATACAATGAGCAGTTCTTC
V: TRBV2
D: TRBD2
J: TRBJ2-1
size: many

CDR3: CAGAGGAGETQYF
DNA: TGTGCCGGGGCAGGGGGCGCGGGGGAGACCCAGTACTTC
V: TRBV30
D: TRBD1
J: TRBJ2-5
size: few

CDR3: CASSYSNDRGSPYYEQYF
DNA: TGTGCCAGCAGTTACTCGAACGACAGGGGCTCTCCCTACTACGAGCAGTACTTC
V: TRBV6-2/TRBV6-3
D: TRBD1
J: TRBJ2-7
size: many

CDR3: CSAYGTGRVNQPQHF
DNA: TGCAGTGCGTACGGGACAGGGCGAGTAAATCAGCCCCAGCATTTT
V: TRBV20-1
D: TRBD1
J: TRBJ1-5
size: NA

CDR3: CSASRGYGYGYTF
DNA: TGCAGTGCTAGTCGGGGCTATGGCTATGGCTACACCTTC
V: TRBV20-1
D: NA
J: TRBJ1-2
size: many

CDR3: CASSLPPGQGDHEQYF
DNA: TGTGCCAGCAGTTTACCCCCGGGACAGGGGGATCACGAGCAGTACTTC
V: TRBV12-3/TRBV12-4
D: TRBD1
J: TRBJ2-7
size: many